Listed below are T cell receptor beta chains from one sample, sequenced in a study of T cells in Graves' hyperthyroidism and ophthalmopathy. One entry per CDR3 protein, called by TCRdb with MiXCR from the multiplex PCR reads. The top ten hold over 15% of the sample, which has about 500,000 distinct CDR3 sequences, approximately 15% seen once. The sequencing input was blood. The receptors come from a woman under 30 with Graves' hyperthyroidism. Both conserved end residues are part of each CDR3. The D gene is left open where the match is weak. Clone size is given for some rows only: seen once, a few or many times, or a class if the clone is expanded.

V: TRBV2
J: TRBJ2-3
size: -
D: TRBD2
CDR3: CASGTSGRTGTDTQYF
DNA: TGTGCCAGCGGGACTAGCGGGAGGACTGGCACAGATACGCAGTATTTT

V: TRBV15
J: TRBJ1-4
size: many
D: -
CDR3: CATGKRAGEKLFF
DNA: TGTGCCACCGGTAAGAGGGCTGGTGAAAAACTGTTTTTT

V: TRBV18
J: TRBJ2-1
size: many
D: -
CDR3: CASSPQGRPYNEQFF
DNA: TGTGCCAGCTCACCCCAGGGGCGCCCCTACAATGAGCAGTTCTTC

V: TRBV29-1
J: TRBJ2-7
size: many
D: -
CDR3: CSVGTTISYEQYF
DNA: TGCAGCGTTGGGACTACGATCTCCTACGAGCAGTACTTC

V: TRBV3-1
J: TRBJ2-3
size: few
D: TRBD2
CDR3: CASSQDRSSGSSDTQYF
DNA: TGTGCCAGCAGCCAAGATCGGTCTAGCGGGAGCTCAGATACGCAGTATTTT

V: TRBV5-1
J: TRBJ2-7
size: many
D: -
CDR3: CASSLSSEQYF
DNA: TGCGCCAGCAGCTTGTCGAGCGAGCAGTACTTC

V: TRBV10-1
J: TRBJ2-1
size: few
D: TRBD2
CDR3: CASSATSGSISEQFF
DNA: TGCGCCAGCAGTGCGACTAGCGGGAGCATAAGTGAGCAGTTCTTC

V: TRBV7-6
J: TRBJ2-7
size: -
D: TRBD2
CDR3: CASSLASGRARHEQYF
DNA: TGTGCCAGCAGCTTAGCGTCCGGGAGGGCCAGGCACGAGCAGTACTTC

V: TRBV19
J: TRBJ2-1
size: -
D: TRBD2
CDR3: CASSIERGGNEQFF
DNA: TGTGCCAGTAGTATAGAGCGGGGGGGCAATGAGCAGTTCTTC

V: TRBV2
J: TRBJ1-2
size: many
D: -
CDR3: CATTGSPTSYGYTF
DNA: TGTGCCACGACAGGTTCGCCAACTTCTTATGGCTACACCTTC

V: TRBV30
J: TRBJ2-3
size: few
D: -
CDR3: CAWSLMGLARRGTDTQYF
DNA: TGTGCCTGGAGTCTTATGGGGCTAGCCCGAAGGGGCACAGATACGCAGTATTTT

V: TRBV20-1
J: TRBJ2-6
size: many
D: TRBD2
CDR3: CSARGLAGFSGANVLTF
DNA: TGCAGTGCTAGAGGACTAGCGGGTTTCTCTGGGGCCAACGTCCTGACTTTC

V: TRBV18
J: TRBJ2-5
size: few
D: TRBD1
CDR3: CASSPEGAGSETQYF
DNA: TGTGCCAGCTCACCAGAGGGGGCAGGGTCGGAGACCCAGTACTTC

V: TRBV11-2
J: TRBJ2-1
size: -
D: TRBD1
CDR3: CASSWDRSYNEQFF
DNA: TGTGCCAGCAGCTGGGACAGGAGCTACAATGAGCAGTTCTTC

V: TRBV5-5
J: TRBJ2-1
size: -
D: -
CDR3: CASSQDWVANNEQFF
DNA: TGTGCCAGCAGCCAAGACTGGGTAGCTAACAATGAGCAGTTCTTC

V: TRBV7-9
J: TRBJ1-6
size: -
D: -
CDR3: CASSLFGGNNSPLHF
DNA: TGTGCCAGCAGCTTATTTGGGGGCAATAATTCACCCCTCCACTTT

V: TRBV11-1
J: TRBJ2-5
size: -
D: TRBD1
CDR3: CASSPGPTGGLVETQYF
DNA: TGTGCCAGCAGCCCCGGCCCGACAGGGGGCCTAGTAGAGACCCAGTACTTC

V: TRBV6-1
J: TRBJ2-5
size: many
D: TRBD2
CDR3: CATLAGGSVGETQYF
DNA: TGTGCCACCTTAGCGGGAGGGTCTGTGGGGGAGACCCAGTACTTC

V: TRBV20-1
J: TRBJ2-1
size: few
D: TRBD2
CDR3: CSARPASGSYNEQFF
DNA: TGCAGTGCTAGGCCCGCTAGCGGCTCCTACAATGAGCAGTTCTTC

V: TRBV29-1
J: TRBJ1-2
size: many
D: -
CDR3: CSVELGHGYTF
DNA: TGCAGCGTTGAGTTAGGGCACGGCTACACCTTC

V: TRBV6-6
J: TRBJ2-7
size: few
D: -
CDR3: CASSYTASFGGGGSYEQYF
DNA: TGTGCCAGCAGTTACACCGCCAGTTTCGGGGGAGGGGGATCCTACGAGCAGTACTTC

V: TRBV6-1
J: TRBJ2-1
size: many
D: TRBD1
CDR3: CASRAGTTGGDEQFF
DNA: TGTGCCAGCAGAGCCGGGACAACAGGGGGTGATGAGCAGTTCTTC

V: TRBV12-3/TRBV12-4
J: TRBJ2-1
size: many
D: TRBD2
CDR3: CASRGSGSLEEQFF
DNA: TGTGCCAGCCGCGGGAGCGGGAGTTTGGAGGAGCAGTTCTTC

V: TRBV9
J: TRBJ2-4
size: many
D: TRBD2
CDR3: CASSPITAGDIQYF
DNA: TGTGCCAGCAGCCCGATCACTGCGGGAGACATTCAGTACTTC

V: TRBV15
J: TRBJ1-5
size: many
D: -
CDR3: CATSRDTGPNQPQHF
DNA: TGTGCCACCAGCAGAGATACAGGGCCCAATCAGCCCCAGCATTTT

V: TRBV29-1
J: TRBJ1-1
size: many
D: -
CDR3: CEGRMNTEAFF
DNA: TGCGAGGGACGGATGAACACTGAAGCTTTCTTT

V: TRBV29-1
J: TRBJ2-1
size: many
D: -
CDR3: CSVEDRLASIYNEQFF
DNA: TGCAGCGTTGAAGATCGGCTAGCAAGTATCTACAATGAGCAGTTCTTC

V: TRBV10-3
J: TRBJ2-1
size: few
D: TRBD1
CDR3: CATDRGREANEQFF
DNA: TGTGCCACGGACAGGGGGCGAGAGGCCAATGAGCAGTTCTTC

V: TRBV9
J: TRBJ2-3
size: -
D: -
CDR3: CASSVGRRSTDTQYF
DNA: TGTGCCAGCAGCGTAGGGAGGCGCTCCACAGATACGCAGTATTTT

V: TRBV19
J: TRBJ2-1
size: -
D: -
CDR3: CASSTPLGNEQFF
DNA: TGTGCCAGTAGTACCCCACTGGGGAATGAGCAGTTCTTC

V: TRBV11-3
J: TRBJ2-3
size: few
D: -
CDR3: CASSSSGLLTDTQYF
DNA: TGTGCCAGCAGCTCCTCCGGACTCCTCACAGATACGCAGTATTTT

V: TRBV19
J: TRBJ2-3
size: few
D: -
CDR3: CASNTGTAADTQYF
DNA: TGTGCCAGTAACACAGGGACTGCGGCGGATACGCAGTATTTT

V: TRBV18
J: TRBJ1-1
size: many
D: TRBD1
CDR3: CASSPIGTGGNTEAFF
DNA: TGTGCCAGCTCACCAATAGGAACAGGGGGGAACACTGAAGCTTTCTTT

V: TRBV19
J: TRBJ2-1
size: few
D: -
CDR3: CASSTGNNEQFF
DNA: TGTGCCAGTAGTACGGGAAACAATGAGCAGTTCTTC

V: TRBV9
J: TRBJ2-2
size: -
D: TRBD2
CDR3: CASSVGTSGRESGELFF
DNA: TGTGCCAGCAGCGTAGGGACTAGCGGGAGAGAATCCGGGGAGCTGTTTTTT

V: TRBV2
J: TRBJ2-3
size: many
D: TRBD2
CDR3: CASSSGEHTDTQYF
DNA: TGTGCCAGCAGTAGCGGGGAACACACAGATACGCAGTATTTT

V: TRBV28
J: TRBJ1-1
size: many
D: TRBD1
CDR3: CASRGGTENTEAFF
DNA: TGTGCCAGCAGAGGGGGGACAGAAAACACTGAAGCTTTCTTT

V: TRBV28
J: TRBJ2-6
size: many
D: TRBD1
CDR3: CASSPGGAGANVLTF
DNA: TGTGCCAGCAGTCCAGGGGGCGCTGGGGCCAACGTCCTGACTTTC

V: TRBV29-1
J: TRBJ2-7
size: many
D: TRBD1
CDR3: CSVPGQGLYEQYF
DNA: TGCAGCGTTCCGGGACAGGGCCTCTACGAGCAGTACTTC

V: TRBV11-3
J: TRBJ1-1
size: -
D: -
CDR3: CASSLRQSQAFF
DNA: TGTGCCAGCAGCCTACGACAGAGTCAAGCTTTCTTT

V: TRBV24-1
J: TRBJ2-3
size: once
D: TRBD2
CDR3: CATQGLAGAGTDTQYF
DNA: TGTGCCACCCAGGGACTAGCGGGAGCAGGGACAGATACGCAGTATTTT

V: TRBV20-1
J: TRBJ2-1
size: -
D: -
CDR3: CSANLGNEQFF
DNA: TGCAGTGCTAATCTAGGCAATGAGCAGTTCTTC

V: TRBV6-2/TRBV6-3
J: TRBJ2-7
size: -
D: TRBD2
CDR3: CASSEREGASYEQYF
DNA: TGTGCCAGCAGCGAGCGGGAGGGAGCATCCTACGAGCAGTACTTC

V: TRBV7-2
J: TRBJ2-7
size: few
D: TRBD2
CDR3: CASSLAPLGLAAYEQYF
DNA: TGTGCCAGCAGCTTAGCCCCCTTGGGACTAGCGGCCTACGAGCAGTACTTC

V: TRBV25-1
J: TRBJ2-3
size: -
D: -
CDR3: CASSDPYDTQYF
DNA: TGTGCCAGCAGTGACCCCTATGATACGCAGTATTTT

V: TRBV5-1
J: TRBJ2-3
size: -
D: TRBD2
CDR3: CASSLAFGLAGAITDTQYF
DNA: TGCGCCAGCAGCTTGGCGTTCGGACTAGCGGGAGCAATTACAGATACGCAGTATTTT

V: TRBV3-1
J: TRBJ2-7
size: many
D: -
CDR3: CASSWKGIGYEQYF
DNA: TGTGCCAGCAGCTGGAAGGGGATCGGCTACGAGCAGTACTTC

V: TRBV11-3
J: TRBJ2-3
size: many
D: -
CDR3: CASSLPLAGDTQYF
DNA: TGTGCCAGCAGCTTACCCCTAGCTGGTGATACGCAGTATTTT

V: TRBV5-1
J: TRBJ2-1
size: many
D: TRBD1
CDR3: CASSPGDRGSNEQFF
DNA: TGCGCCAGCAGCCCCGGGGACAGGGGAAGCAATGAGCAGTTCTTC

V: TRBV7-3
J: TRBJ2-1
size: many
D: -
CDR3: CASSRTGIYNEQFF
DNA: TGTGCCAGCAGCAGAACAGGGATATACAATGAGCAGTTCTTC

V: TRBV4-2
J: TRBJ2-1
size: -
D: TRBD2
CDR3: CASSQTGLAGAVSYNEQFF
DNA: TGTGCCAGCAGCCAAACGGGACTAGCGGGAGCTGTTTCGTACAATGAGCAGTTCTTC

V: TRBV4-1
J: TRBJ1-5
size: -
D: TRBD1
CDR3: CASSQERGPTGGNQPQHF
DNA: TGCGCCAGCAGCCAAGAAAGGGGGCCTACAGGGGGCAATCAGCCCCAGCATTTT